The 9 T cell receptor beta chains listed next were all sequenced from one sample in a study of control samples from healthy donors and cancer patients. Produced via immunoSEQ multiplex PCR; TCRdb's table is partial and in-frame only. This sample has some 120,000 clones, with about 95% found just once. The sample comprised blood. The receptors stem from a man under 40 in good health.

V and J are TRBV7-2 and TRBJ2-7, with D uncertain. The CDR3 sequence is 14 residues long. V gave up 0 bases and J gave up 7 bases, with 13 bases separating them. Germline CDR1 is SGHTA and CDR2 is FQGNSA. The CDR3 DNA follows: TGTGCCAGCAGCTTAGCCCGGCACAATCCAGAGCAGTACTTC. Translation gives CASSLARHNPEQYF.

This clone was observed a single time. V and J are TRBV7-9 and TRBJ1-5, with D uncertain. Looked up from germline, CDR1 is SEHNR and CDR2 is FQNEAQ (reference sequence). The CDR3 runs 15 residues. The V and J ends lost 5 bases and 2 bases respectively, with 13 bases between them. The CDR3 DNA is TGTGCCAGCAGCCCCGAGAGGGCTGGCAATCAGCCCCAGCATTTT. Its protein is CASSPERAGNQPQHF.

J is TRBJ1-5 and V is TRBV2; D unresolved. V lost 4 bases, J lost 2 bases, and 12 bases lay in between. CDR1 SNHLY and CDR2 FYNNEI come from the germline V gene. This CDR3 has 15 residues. The chain's CDR3 is CASSGTYLGNQPQHF. DNA of the CDR3: TGTGCCAGCAGTGGAACGTATTTGGGCAATCAGCCCCAGCATTTT. Looking up the rest from reference TRBV2 and TRBJ1-5 gives the full variable domain: EPEVTQTPSHQVTQMGQEVILRCVPISNHLYFYWYRQILGQKVEFLVSFYNNEISEKSEIFDDQFSVERPDGSNFTLKIRSTKLEDSAMYFCASSGTYLGNQPQHFGDGTRLSIL.

The sample holds a few counts of this clone. V usage is TRBV6-2 or TRBV6-3 and J usage is TRBJ2-1; weak D call: TRBD2 (5 bases). V was shortened by 5 bases and J by 10 bases, with 18 bases between the two germline ends. The CDR3 contains 14 residues. Germline V gene lookup returns CDR1 MNHEY and CDR2 SVGEGT. In DNA form, the CDR3 reads TGTGCCAGCAGTGAGCGGCTGGAGCTTAGGGAGCAGTTCTTC. This translates into CASSERLELREQFF.

This CDR3 reads CATVGGAVTDTQYF. CDR3 sequence (DNA): TGTGCCACGGTGGGGGGGGCGGTCACAGATACGCAGTATTTT. This chain links TRBV7-6 with TRBJ2-3, with D perhaps matching TRBD2 (7 bases). This CDR3 spans 14 amino acids. V dropped 10 bases and J dropped 2 bases, with 16 bases sitting between them. The V gene's germline CDR1 is SGHVS and CDR2 FNYEAQ.

The J gene is TRBJ1-2, the V gene TRBV28, with TRBD1 as a possible D gene (5 bases). V gave up 2 bases and J gave up 7 bases, with 8 bases separating them. This CDR3 has 12 residues. Germline V gene lookup returns CDR1 MDHEN and CDR2 SYDVKM. CDR3 region: CASSLGAAGYTF. CDR3 DNA: TGTGCCAGCAGTTTAGGGGCGGCTGGCTACACCTTC.

The V gene is TRBV19, the J gene TRBJ1-5; D not resolved. This CDR3 has 13 amino acids. V was clipped by 4 bases and J by 2 bases, with 6 bases between them. Germline V gene sequence: CDR1 LNHDA, CDR2 SQIVND (reference sequence). The chain's CDR3 is CASSNQGNQPQHF. CDR3 in DNA: TGTGCCAGTAGTAATCAAGGCAATCAGCCCCAGCATTTT.

The table lists this clone with a count of one. The chain is built from TRBV28 and TRBJ2-1, with a possible D match to TRBD2 (6 bases). The ends were cut back, 3 bases at V and 10 bases at J, with 22 bases in the middle. CDR3 length equals 16 residues. Per the germline V gene, CDR1 is MDHEN and CDR2 is SYDVKM. The CDR3 nucleotides read TGTGCCAGCAGTTTTCAATTATTCGGGGGAGTAAGGGAGCAGTTCTTC. Amino acid sequence: CASSFQLFGGVREQFF. The full variable domain, rest sourced from reference TRBV28 and TRBJ2-1, is DVKVTQSSRYLVKRTGEKVFLECVQDMDHENMFWYRQDPGLGLRLIYFSYDVKMKEKGDIPEGYSVSREKKERFSLILESASTNQTSMYLCASSFQLFGGVREQFFGPGTRLTVL.

The V call is TRBV4-1, the J call TRBJ1-2; 7 bases align to TRBD1. V trimming: 2 bases; J trimming: 8 bases; junction bases outside the gene matches: 20. Germline V gives CDR1 MGHRA, CDR2 YSYEKL. This CDR3 contains 18 residues. The CDR3 region has the DNA TGCGCCAGCAGCCAAATAATAAAGGGGGCGGGCCTTGCAAGAGGCTACACCTTC. Protein: CASSQIIKGAGLARGYTF.